This TCR beta chain emerged from a study of blood T cell repertoires in COVID-19. As for the study in general: Nucleic acid was either cDNA or gDNA, and it came from T cells, B-cell-depleted T cells, or PBMCs.

V was trimmed by 5 bases and J by 7 bases, leaving 30 bases between them. The CDR3 sequence is 18 residues long. The authors' processing: Reference gene primer amplification yielded estimated nucleated cell counts. TCRdb keeps only in-frame clones here, not all; method: immunoSEQ multiplex PCR. The DNA was the basis for D and trimming; V, J and clone size are from that table. Among approximately 150,000 clones listed, around 80% were seen once. This TCR was recovered from an elderly woman with acute or convalescent COVID-19. Sequenced input: peripheral blood. V usage is TRBV23-1 and J usage is TRBJ2-7; D is perhaps TRBD2 (9 bases). TRBV23-1 is known as an ORF, though its function is uncertain. The CDR3: CASSAGGTGRRELAEQYF. The CDR3 nucleotides are TGCGCCAGCAGTGCGGGGGGGACAGGCCGCCGGGAACTCGCGGAGCAGTACTTC.